This T cell receptor beta chain was identified in a study of CD4 T cells in relation to SARS-CoV-2 and coronaviruses. Turning to the study itself: No peptide or an HIV-1 Nef peptide pool served as negative control.

This clone was picked up one time. No antigen is known for it. Unexposed donor CD4+ T cells date from 2011-2018, before the COVID-19 pandemic. Isolation of CD4+ T cells took place after nine to ten days in culture. Assay: immunoSEQ multiplex PCR; the TCRdb copy retains only in-frame clones and omits some. The sample records around 20,000 clones, around 66% being singletons. Per germline, CDR1 SGHRS and CDR2 YFSETQ. V dropped 6 bases and J dropped 7; count of bases not matched to a gene: 10. This CDR3 is built from 14 residues. This chain uses TRBV5-1 with TRBJ2-1, with TRBD1 matching 7 bases. This sequence originates from a human donor in good health. Sequenced sample: CD4+ T cells from PBMCs, cultured in vitro. The DNA for the CDR3 is TGCGCCAGCATTGGGGGACAGCTTTCGAATGAGCAGTTCTTC. Amino acid sequence: CASIGGQLSNEQFF.